This TCR beta chain came from a study of T cell repertoires in cytomegalovirus infection. Looking at the study overall: CMV infection plus the matching HLA type was flagged by public TCR beta signatures.

Via MiXCR, TCRdb re-called the reads, giving one row per CDR3 protein. The sample shows just under 300,000 distinct CDR3 sequences, 9.6% of them seen only once. Looked up from germline, CDR1 is DFQATT and CDR2 is SNEGSKA (reference sequence). V dropped 0 bases and J dropped 0 bases, with 15 bases sitting between them. The CDR3 is made up of 17 amino acids. This sequence was found in a human donor in good health (CMV status not recorded). Some clones in this sample may be carry-over from other donors' samples. Sequenced input: PBMCs. V and J are TRBV20-1 and TRBJ2-4, with D tentatively TRBD1 (5 bases). CDR3 amino acids: CSARDVGVILAKNIQYF. CDR3 in DNA: TGCAGTGCTAGAGATGTAGGGGTGATACTAGCCAAAAACATTCAGTACTTC.